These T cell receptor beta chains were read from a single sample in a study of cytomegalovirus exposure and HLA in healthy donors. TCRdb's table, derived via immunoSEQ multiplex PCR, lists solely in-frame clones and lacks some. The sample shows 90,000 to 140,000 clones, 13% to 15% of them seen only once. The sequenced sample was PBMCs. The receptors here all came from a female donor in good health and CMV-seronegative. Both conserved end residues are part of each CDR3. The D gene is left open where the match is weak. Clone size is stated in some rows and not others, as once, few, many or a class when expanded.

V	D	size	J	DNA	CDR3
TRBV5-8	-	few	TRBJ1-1	TGTGCCAGCAGCTTTGTGGGGGCTCGAGCGGAAGCTTTCTTT	CASSFVGARAEAFF
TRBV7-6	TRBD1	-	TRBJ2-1	TGTGCCAGCAGCTTAGCGGCAGGGGGCTTTTACTCCTACAATGAGCAGTTCTTC	CASSLAAGGFYSYNEQFF
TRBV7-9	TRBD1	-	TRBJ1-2	TGTGCCAGCAGCTCCCCGGACAGGGAGGTAGACTATGGCTACACCTTC	CASSSPDREVDYGYTF
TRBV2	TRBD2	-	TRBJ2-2	TGTGCCAGCAAACTAGCGGGGGGGGATCGGGAGCTGTTTTTT	CASKLAGGDRELFF
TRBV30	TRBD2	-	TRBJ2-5	TGTGCCTGGGCCTTGGGACTAGCGGGATTTCGGGAGACCCAGTACTTC	CAWALGLAGFRETQYF
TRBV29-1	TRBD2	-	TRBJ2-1	TGCAGCATGGGCGGGGGAGGCGGGTACAATGAGCAGTTCTTC	CSMGGGGGYNEQFF
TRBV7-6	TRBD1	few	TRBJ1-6	TGTGCCAGCAAAACAGGGGAGCGGAATTCACCCCTCCACTTT	CASKTGERNSPLHF
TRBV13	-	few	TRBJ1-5	TGTGCCAGCAGCTTCTCGGGGGGCGCTGCCCAGCATTTT	CASSFSGGAAQHF
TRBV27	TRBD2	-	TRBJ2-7	TGTGCCAGCAGACTGACTAGCGGGAGGGCCCGGGAGCAGTACTTC	CASRLTSGRAREQYF
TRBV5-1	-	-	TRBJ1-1	TGCGCCAGCAGCTTCAGGGGAAAGGTGGACACTGAAGCTTTCTTT	CASSFRGKVDTEAFF
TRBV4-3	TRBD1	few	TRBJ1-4	TGCGCCAGCAGCCAAGGGGACAGGGCGGAAGAAAAACTGTTTTTT	CASSQGDRAEEKLFF
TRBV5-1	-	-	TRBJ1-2	TGCGCCAGCAGCCGGGGGGTAGAAGATGGCTACACCTTC	CASSRGVEDGYTF